Listed below are T cell receptor beta chains from one sample, sequenced in a study of regulatory T cells in long-lasting Graves disease. TCRdb recomputed calls from the multiplex PCR reads with MiXCR, one row per CDR3 protein. The data hold 240,000 or so distinct CDR3 sequences, with 20% observed a single time. The sequencing used peripheral blood mononuclear cells (PBMCs), collected at new diagnosis, from a patient treated with antithyroid drugs. The source of these receptors is a female donor with Graves disease. Both conserved end residues are part of each CDR3.

V,J,CDR3
TRBV7-9,TRBJ2-5,CASSPRTSGSETQYF
TRBV6-2/TRBV6-3,TRBJ2-5,CASSKGDTQETQYF
TRBV28,TRBJ1-4,CASSSLERTNEKLFF
TRBV7-2,TRBJ2-2,CASSSASGSPGELFF
TRBV4-1,TRBJ1-4,CASSEVQANEKLFF
TRBV7-9,TRBJ2-1,CASSPNEQFF
TRBV7-2,TRBJ1-4,CASSLVAAGFGEKLFF
TRBV6-2/TRBV6-3,TRBJ2-1,CASSHGTGTGRDNEQFF
TRBV2,TRBJ1-1,CASSDPGQPEAFF
TRBV2,TRBJ1-5,CASIGEGNQPQHF
TRBV12-3/TRBV12-4,TRBJ2-1,CASSPPDNEQFF
TRBV5-6,TRBJ2-7,CASRPEGASYEQYF
TRBV27,TRBJ1-3,CASSLKGGKIDTIYF
TRBV4-2,TRBJ2-3,CASSQTGTGPDTQYF
TRBV19,TRBJ2-5,CASSGGRVETQYF
TRBV6-5,TRBJ2-7,CASSYEGGARPREQYF
TRBV19,TRBJ1-1,CASSITALNTEAFF
TRBV24-1,TRBJ2-7,CAPFPYSRTYEQYF
TRBV25-1,TRBJ2-7,CASSPLGAREEQYF
TRBV20-1,TRBJ2-3,CSGSSGRGDTQYF
TRBV20-1,TRBJ1-1,CSATRGRGTEAFF
TRBV9,TRBJ2-2,CASSVNPTGELFF
TRBV5-1,TRBJ1-5,CASSFDRGQPQHF
TRBV2,TRBJ1-2,CASISRATDYGYTF
TRBV29-1,-,CSVDGLTSPETQYF
TRBV7-6,TRBJ2-7,CASSLDGGRSYEQYF
TRBV5-1,TRBJ1-4,CASSLDRGGEKLFF
TRBV6-1,TRBJ1-6,CASRAFANSPLHF
TRBV15,TRBJ1-5,CATSRAVLYSNQPQHF
TRBV11-2,TRBJ2-7,CASVRGRTGVYEQYF
TRBV7-9,TRBJ1-2,CASSLVGQSAYTF
TRBV9,TRBJ2-2,CASQPILNTGELFF
TRBV20-1,TRBJ2-1,CSAPDHTSGGTNEQFF
TRBV7-3,TRBJ1-2,CASSQDGLGGYTF
TRBV7-9,TRBJ2-1,CASSPARDRGNEQFF